This T cell receptor (beta chain) was captured by sequencing in a study of Ad26.COV2.S vaccination and SARS-CoV-2 variants. Treatment noted: some 20 received Ad26.COV2.S at low or high dose, single or two shots; 5 received placebo; per-sample allocation not given. Sampling occurred on day 63 after the first vaccine or placebo injection. Produced via immunoSEQ multiplex PCR; TCRdb's table is partial and in-frame only. The table has 300,000 to 350,000 clones, under 90% seen once; the top ten hold around 5%. This CDR3 spans 13 amino acids. Germline CDR1 MNHNY, CDR2 SVGAGI (reference sequence). This clone was seen a single time. One junction end disagrees with the germline gene, perhaps due to a read error.

The V gene is TRBV6-6, the J gene TRBJ2-3, with D possibly matching TRBD2 (5 bases). The source was peripheral blood, collected in a trial of Ad26.COV2.S vaccine versus placebo. The sequence was collected from a person aged 18-65 years who received the Ad26.COV2.S COVID-19 vaccine or a placebo. CDR3 nucleotides: TGTGCCAGCAGTTCCCGCGGAGGAGATGCGCAGTATTTT. Translation gives CASSSRGGDAQYF.